This TCR beta chain emerged from a study of OX40 agonist ivuxolimab in advanced cancers. Assay: immunoSEQ multiplex PCR; the TCRdb copy retains only in-frame clones and omits some. The repertoire includes 20,000 to 25,000 clones, about 83% of them detected once, and approximately 23% sits in the top ten. This CDR3 is 16 amino acids long. The J segment lost 0 bases and the V segment lost 1 base, leaving 5 bases of the junction unmatched. CDR1 and CDR2 (germline): SGHRS, YFSETQ. This chain links TRBV5-1 with TRBJ2-7; 9 positions agree with TRBD1. The clonotype was recovered from an adult with an advanced solid tumor such as melanoma, head and neck, liver or kidney cancer. The source was CD4+ or CD8+ T cells sorted from blood, collected in a trial of the OX40 agonist ivuxolimab. The CDR3 spells CASSLLGTGSSYEQYF. The CDR3 coding sequence is TGCGCCAGCAGCTTGCTAGGGACAGGGAGCTCCTACGAGCAGTACTTC.